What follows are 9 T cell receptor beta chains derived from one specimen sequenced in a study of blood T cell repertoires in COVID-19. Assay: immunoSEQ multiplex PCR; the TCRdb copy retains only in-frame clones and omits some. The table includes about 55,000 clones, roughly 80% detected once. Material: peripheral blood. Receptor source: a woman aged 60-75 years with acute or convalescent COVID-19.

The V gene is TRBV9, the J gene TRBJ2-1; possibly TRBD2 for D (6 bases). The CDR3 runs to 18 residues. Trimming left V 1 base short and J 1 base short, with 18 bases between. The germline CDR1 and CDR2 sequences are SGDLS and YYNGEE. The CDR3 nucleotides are TGTGCCAGCAGCGTAATCTCCGGGGGTCGCGGTTCCTACAATGAGCAGTTCTTC. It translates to CASSVISGGRGSYNEQFF.

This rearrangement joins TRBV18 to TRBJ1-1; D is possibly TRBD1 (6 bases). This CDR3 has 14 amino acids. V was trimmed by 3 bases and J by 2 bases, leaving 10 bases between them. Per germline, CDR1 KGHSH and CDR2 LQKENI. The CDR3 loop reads CASSPRTENTEAFF. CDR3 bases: TGTGCCAGCTCACCGAGGACAGAAAACACTGAAGCTTTCTTT. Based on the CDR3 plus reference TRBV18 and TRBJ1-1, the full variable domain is NAGVMQNPRHLVRRRGQEARLRCSPMKGHSHVYWYRQLPEEGLKFMVYLQKENIIDESGMPKERFSAEFPKEGPSILRIQQVVRGDSAAYFCASSPRTENTEAFFGQGTRLTVV.

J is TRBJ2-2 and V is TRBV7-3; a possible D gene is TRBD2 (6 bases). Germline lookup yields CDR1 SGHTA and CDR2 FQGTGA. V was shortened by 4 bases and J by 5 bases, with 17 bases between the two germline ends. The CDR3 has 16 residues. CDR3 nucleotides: TGTGCCAGCAGCTCCTATAGCGGCCGAGGTACCGGGGAGCTGTTTTTT. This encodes CASSSYSGRGTGELFF.

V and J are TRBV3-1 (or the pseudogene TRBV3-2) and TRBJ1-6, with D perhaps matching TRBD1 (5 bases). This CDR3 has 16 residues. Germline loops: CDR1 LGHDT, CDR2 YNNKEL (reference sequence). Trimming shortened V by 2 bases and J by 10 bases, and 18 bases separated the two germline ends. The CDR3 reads CASSQRGLVSGSPLHF. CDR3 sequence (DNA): TGTGCCAGCAGCCAACGGGGACTCGTCTCTGGGTCACCCCTCCACTTT.

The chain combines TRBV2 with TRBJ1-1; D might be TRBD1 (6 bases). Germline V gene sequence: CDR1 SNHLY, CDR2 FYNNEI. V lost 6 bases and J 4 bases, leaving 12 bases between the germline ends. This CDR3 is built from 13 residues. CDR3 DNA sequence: TGTGCCAGCAGAAAAGGGGGACGCACTGAAGCTTTCTTT. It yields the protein CASRKGGRTEAFF.

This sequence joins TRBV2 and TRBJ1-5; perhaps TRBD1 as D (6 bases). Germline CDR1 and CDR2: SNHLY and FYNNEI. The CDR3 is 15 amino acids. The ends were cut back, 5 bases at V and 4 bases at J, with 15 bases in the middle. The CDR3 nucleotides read TGTGCCAGCAGTTTTCAAGGGACACCTAATCAGCCCCAGCATTTT. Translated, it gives CASSFQGTPNQPQHF.

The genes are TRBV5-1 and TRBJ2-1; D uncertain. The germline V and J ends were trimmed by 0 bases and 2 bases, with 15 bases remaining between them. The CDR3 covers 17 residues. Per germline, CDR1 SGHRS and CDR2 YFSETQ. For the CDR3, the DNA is TGCGCCAGCAGCTTGGCCGAAAACATTTTAACCTACAATGAGCAGTTCTTC. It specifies CASSLAENILTYNEQFF.

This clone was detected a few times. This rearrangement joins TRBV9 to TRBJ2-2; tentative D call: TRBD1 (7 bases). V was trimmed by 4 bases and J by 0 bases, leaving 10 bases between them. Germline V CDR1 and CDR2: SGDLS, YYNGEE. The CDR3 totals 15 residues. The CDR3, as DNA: TGTGCCAGCAGCACCAGGGGGGCGAACACCGGGGAGCTGTTTTTT. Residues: CASSTRGANTGELFF.

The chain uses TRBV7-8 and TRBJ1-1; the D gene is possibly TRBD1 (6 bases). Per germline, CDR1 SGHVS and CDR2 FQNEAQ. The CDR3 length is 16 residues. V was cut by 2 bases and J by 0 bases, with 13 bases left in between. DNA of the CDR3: TGTGCCAGCAGCTTAAGGGACACCCTCATGAACACTGAAGCTTTCTTT. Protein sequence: CASSLRDTLMNTEAFF.